This T cell receptor beta chain was observed in a study of response to subunit inactivated influenza vaccine. Notes on the study in general: That few new T cells are recruited by each seasonal influenza vaccination was the authors' suggestion.

TCRdb reprocessed the RT-PCR reads via MiXCR and lists one record per CDR3 protein. The sample holds about 610,000 distinct CDR3 sequences, 14% seen once. V lost 4 bases to trimming and J lost 2 bases; unmatched junction nucleotides: 8. CDR1 is SGHTA, CDR2 FQGTGA, per germline. CDR3 length: 16 residues. The sample holds a few counts of this clonotype. Its antigen is as yet unknown. The source was PBMCs from blood, collected roughly 12 days after vaccination. The TCR sequence derives from a man in his fifties who received an inactivated influenza vaccine. The rearrangement uses TRBV7-3 and TRBJ2-1, with 7 bases fitting TRBD2. The CDR3 spells CASSSSSGIAYNEQFF. The CDR3 DNA is TGTGCCAGCAGCTCGTCTAGCGGCATTGCCTACAATGAGCAGTTCTTC.